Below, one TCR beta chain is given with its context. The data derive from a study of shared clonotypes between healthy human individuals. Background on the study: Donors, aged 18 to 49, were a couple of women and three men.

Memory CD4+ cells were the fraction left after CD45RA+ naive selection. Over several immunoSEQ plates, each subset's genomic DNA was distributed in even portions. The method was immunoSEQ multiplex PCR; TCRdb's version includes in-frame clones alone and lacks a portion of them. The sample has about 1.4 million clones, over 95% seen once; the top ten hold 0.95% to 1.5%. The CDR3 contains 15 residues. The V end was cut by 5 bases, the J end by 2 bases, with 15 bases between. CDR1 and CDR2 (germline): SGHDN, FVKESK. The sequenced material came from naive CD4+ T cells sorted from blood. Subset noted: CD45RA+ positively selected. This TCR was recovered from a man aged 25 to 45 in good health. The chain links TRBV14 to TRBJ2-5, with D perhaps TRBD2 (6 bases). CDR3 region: CASSTRTTLQETQYF. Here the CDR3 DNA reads TGTGCCAGCAGCACACGGACTACCCTACAAGAGACCCAGTACTTC.